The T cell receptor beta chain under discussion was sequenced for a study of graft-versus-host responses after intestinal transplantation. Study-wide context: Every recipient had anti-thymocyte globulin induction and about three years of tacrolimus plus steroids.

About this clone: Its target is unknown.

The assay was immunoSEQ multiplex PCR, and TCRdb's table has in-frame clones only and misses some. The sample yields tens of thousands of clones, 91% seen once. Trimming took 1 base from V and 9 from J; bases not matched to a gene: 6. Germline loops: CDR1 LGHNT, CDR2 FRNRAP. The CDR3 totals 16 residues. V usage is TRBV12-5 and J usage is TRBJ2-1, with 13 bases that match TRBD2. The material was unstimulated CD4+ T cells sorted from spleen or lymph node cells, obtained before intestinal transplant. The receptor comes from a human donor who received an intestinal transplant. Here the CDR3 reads CASGLELAGGTGEQFF. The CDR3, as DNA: TGTGCTAGTGGTTTGGAACTAGCGGGGGGGACCGGTGAGCAGTTCTTC.